A selection of T cell receptor beta chains follows, all from one sample in a study of CD8+ T cells in alopecia areata. Only in-frame clones appear in the TCRdb table, and some are missing; sequencing was by immunoSEQ multiplex PCR. The table shows 150,000 to 200,000 clones, with 50% to 75% occurring only once. The sequencing used CD4+ T cells sorted from blood, collected between weeks 55 and 65, from a patient treated with tofacitinib. The receptors come from a human donor with alopecia areata. The CDR3 runs from the conserved cysteine through the conserved F or W. The order of the fields is V gene, J gene, clone size, D gene, CDR3 DNA, CDR3 protein. The D gene is left open where the match is weak. Clone size, where shown, is once, few, many, or a class for clones that have expanded.

TRBV10-3	TRBJ1-1	-	-	TGTGCCATCAGAGAGGGGCAGGTCAACACTGAAGCTTTCTTT	CAIREGQVNTEAFF
TRBV29-1	TRBJ1-3	-	-	TGCAGCGTTGAAATACGCCTCCAGGGCTCTGGAAACACCATATATTTT	CSVEIRLQGSGNTIYF
TRBV27	TRBJ2-2	few	-	TGTGCCAGCAGTCTCAGGGTCCCCGGGGAGCTGTTTTTT	CASSLRVPGELFF
TRBV2	TRBJ1-5	few	TRBD1	TGTGCCAGCAGTGAAGACAGGGGGCAGCCCCAGCATTTT	CASSEDRGQPQHF
TRBV27	TRBJ2-1	many	TRBD1	TGTGCCAGCAGTTCGAACAGGGGGCGTGGGAATGAGCAGTTCTTC	CASSSNRGRGNEQFF
TRBV7-9	TRBJ2-3	-	-	TGTGCCAGCAGCTACAGGGTCGTGACAACAGATACGCAGTATTTT	CASSYRVVTTDTQYF
TRBV4-2	TRBJ2-7	-	-	TGTGCCAGCAGCCAAGATTTCCGGGGCAGCTCCTACGAGCAGTACTTC	CASSQDFRGSSYEQYF
TRBV5-6	TRBJ2-7	-	-	TGTGCCAGCAGCTTGGCCTCCGTCCCAGGCTCCTACGAGCAGTACTTC	CASSLASVPGSYEQYF
TRBV4-1	TRBJ2-5	few	-	TGCGCCAGCAGCCAAGTGTCAGAGACCCAGTACTTC	CASSQVSETQYF
TRBV11-2	TRBJ2-5	-	TRBD2	TGTGCCAGCAGCCTAGCGGGTTCCAAAGAGACCCAGTACTTC	CASSLAGSKETQYF
TRBV9	TRBJ2-5	few	-	TGTGCCAGCAGCGTAGAAGGGGGTATTCAAGAGACCCAGTACTTC	CASSVEGGIQETQYF
TRBV6-5	TRBJ2-7	-	-	TGTGCCAGCAGTTACTTCCCCAGGGTTCATCCGAACGAGCAGTACTTC	CASSYFPRVHPNEQYF
TRBV5-6	TRBJ2-7	-	-	TGTGCCAGCAGCAGTTGGGACGATAGCTCCTACGAGCAGTACTTC	CASSSWDDSSYEQYF
TRBV2	TRBJ2-7	-	-	TGTGCCAGCAGTTATTACCAGACCTACGAGCAGTACTTC	CASSYYQTYEQYF
TRBV11-2	TRBJ2-7	-	-	TGTGCCAGCAGCCTACCGGGGGCGCGAGAGCAGTACTTC	CASSLPGAREQYF
TRBV2	TRBJ2-1	few	-	TGTGCCAGCAGTGCTGACCGCTACAATGAGCAGTTCTTC	CASSADRYNEQFF
TRBV7-9	TRBJ1-2	-	-	TGTGCCAGCAGCCCCGATCAGTTTGGGGGGCTTCGAGGCTACACCTTC	CASSPDQFGGLRGYTF
TRBV7-7	TRBJ2-1	-	-	TGTGCTAGCAGCGTAGACGTCGCAAATGAGCAGTTCTTC	CASSVDVANEQFF
TRBV29-1	TRBJ2-3	few	TRBD2	TGCAGCGTGGAGACCGGGACTAGCGGGTCAGATACGCAGTATTTT	CSVETGTSGSDTQYF
TRBV11-3	TRBJ2-3	-	TRBD1	TGTGCCACGACAGACAGGGGCACAGATACGCAGTATTTT	CATTDRGTDTQYF
TRBV4-1	TRBJ1-2	few	-	TGCGCCAGCAGCCAGCCATCTCTAGCGGGCTATGGCTACACCTTC	CASSQPSLAGYGYTF
TRBV9	TRBJ1-1	few	-	TGTGCCAGCAGCGCCCCGACCCCTAAGTCTGAAGCTTTCTTT	CASSAPTPKSEAFF
TRBV15	TRBJ2-6	-	-	TGTGCCACCAGCCCAGGACGGGTTACCCCTGGGGCCAACGTCCTGACTTTC	CATSPGRVTPGANVLTF
TRBV2	TRBJ1-2	-	TRBD1	TGTGCCAGCAGTGAGGTCAGGGGGCGAGGGTACACCTTC	CASSEVRGRGYTF
TRBV2	TRBJ2-7	-	-	TGTGCCAGCGTTGGCGGCCCGGACAGAAAATCCTACGAGCAGTACTTC	CASVGGPDRKSYEQYF
TRBV2	TRBJ2-7	-	-	TGTGCCAGCAGTGCCAGCCTATACGAGCAGTACTTC	CASSASLYEQYF
TRBV30	TRBJ1-1	-	-	TGTGCCTGGATTGATGGAAAAACTTTGGGACGGAGGGTCACTGAAGCTTTCTTT	CAWIDGKTLGRRVTEAFF
TRBV29-1	TRBJ2-5	-	TRBD1	TGCAGCGTACTAATGACAGGGATCCTCCAAGAGACCCAGTACTTC	CSVLMTGILQETQYF
TRBV20-1	TRBJ1-2	few	-	TGCAGTGCTAGAACCCCCTGGGGCTTC	CSARTPWGF
TRBV12-5	TRBJ2-1	few	TRBD2	TGTGCTAGTGGTGTAGACCCCGGGGGGGCGTACAATGAGCAGTTCTTC	CASGVDPGGAYNEQFF
TRBV30	TRBJ1-3	few	TRBD1	TGTGCCTGGCGACCCCGGGACAGAGCCTTTGGAAACACCATATATTTT	CAWRPRDRAFGNTIYF
TRBV11-2	TRBJ2-2	once	-	TGTGCCAGCAGCGACTTACGGGGAGGCACCGGGGAGCTGTTTTTT	CASSDLRGGTGELFF
TRBV7-8	TRBJ2-7	-	-	TGTGCCAGCAGCATTACAGGGGCAAGACTAGCCACCATTCCCTTAACCTACGAGCAGTACTTC	CASSITGARLATIPLTYEQYF
TRBV29-1	TRBJ1-5	-	-	TGCAGCGTTGCCGCTTCACAGGGCCAGCCCCAGCATTTT	CSVAASQGQPQHF
TRBV30	TRBJ1-3	once	-	TGTGCCTGGAGTAGACCGATACTCCATGGAAACACCATATATTTT	CAWSRPILHGNTIYF
TRBV9	TRBJ1-6	-	TRBD1	TGTGCCAGCAGCACCTCAACAGGGGGCCTCTATAATTCACCCCTCCACTTT	CASSTSTGGLYNSPLHF
TRBV30	TRBJ1-5	-	-	TGTGCCTGGGACACAGGGTCGAGCAATCAGCCCCAGCATTTT	CAWDTGSSNQPQHF
TRBV23-1	TRBJ2-5	few	-	TGCGCCAGCAGCCATTGTAATTACAGCGACCTCCAAGAGACCCAGTACTTC	CASSHCNYSDLQETQYF
TRBV6-1	TRBJ1-1	-	-	TGTGCCAGCAGTGTGGAGTTCGGGGCTGAAGCTTTCTTT	CASSVEFGAEAFF
TRBV7-6	TRBJ1-1	many	-	TGTGCCAGCAGCTTACGGGAGGAAGCTGAAGCTTTCTTT	CASSLREEAEAFF
TRBV29-1	TRBJ2-2	-	-	TGCAGCGTTGGGGGCCTGCCCACCGGGGAGCTGTTTTTT	CSVGGLPTGELFF
TRBV11-3	TRBJ2-5	-	TRBD1	TGTGCCAGCAGCTTAGATTATCGAGGGACAGGAGACGTCCAAGAGACCCAGTACTTC	CASSLDYRGTGDVQETQYF
TRBV14	TRBJ2-5	few	-	TGTGCCAGCAGCCAAGATTGGGAGACCCAGTACTTC	CASSQDWETQYF
TRBV4-1	TRBJ2-1	few	TRBD2	TGCGCCAGCAGCCAAGTAACTTTAGCGGGGCGTAATGAGCAGTTCTTC	CASSQVTLAGRNEQFF
TRBV30	TRBJ1-5	-	TRBD1	TGTGCCTGGAGTGTACAGGGGGGAGGCAATCAGCCCCAGCATTTT	CAWSVQGGGNQPQHF
TRBV6-5	TRBJ1-1	-	-	TGTGCCAGCAGTTACTGGGACGGACGGTTAGACACTGAAGCTTTCTTT	CASSYWDGRLDTEAFF
TRBV2	TRBJ2-7	-	-	TGTGCCAGCAGTGATCTCCCCTTGGCCTTGCAGTACTTC	CASSDLPLALQYF
TRBV19	TRBJ2-6	-	-	TGTGCCAGTAGGGGTACTGGGGCCAACGTCCTGACTTTC	CASRGTGANVLTF
TRBV5-1	TRBJ2-1	-	-	TGCGCCAGTACCGCAGGGAATGAGCAGTTCTTC	CASTAGNEQFF
TRBV25-1	TRBJ2-5	few	-	TGTGCCAGCAGTGTGGCGGTCGGGGGAGAGACCCAGTACTTC	CASSVAVGGETQYF
TRBV10-3	TRBJ2-2	-	-	TGTGCCATCAGTGAGTCGACGAGGGCCGGGGAGCTGTTTTTT	CAISESTRAGELFF
TRBV7-9	TRBJ2-1	-	TRBD2	TGTGCCAGCAGCTTCACACTAGCGGGGGCCGCCAATGAGCAGTTCTTC	CASSFTLAGAANEQFF
TRBV10-3	TRBJ1-5	-	-	TGTGCCATCAGCCAGGAATATAGCAATCAGCCCCAGCATTTT	CAISQEYSNQPQHF
TRBV2	TRBJ2-6	many	-	TGTGCCAGCAACCCTGGGGCCAACGTCCTGACTTTC	CASNPGANVLTF
TRBV4-1	TRBJ1-5	-	-	TGCGCCAGCAGCCAAGCGGGTAATCAGCCCCAGCATTTT	CASSQAGNQPQHF
TRBV6-1	TRBJ1-6	-	TRBD1	TGTGCCAGCAGTGAAAGTGTAGGGGGCTTGAGTTCACCCCTCCACTTT	CASSESVGGLSSPLHF
TRBV4-1	TRBJ1-1	-	-	TGCGCCAGCAGCCAAGGAGGGGCCCGTGGACGGATGAACACTGAAGCTTTCTTT	CASSQGGARGRMNTEAFF